Listed here are 20 T cell receptor beta chains from one sample, sequenced in a study of identical twins. MiXCR was run by TCRdb on the 5' RACE reads, yielding one entry per CDR3 protein. This table holds about 190,000 distinct CDR3 sequences, around a sixth found once. These data also formed part of another study, on T cells expressing NK-cell markers.

Sequenced sample: CD8+ T cells sorted from blood. The receptors here all came from a woman aged 18-35 years in good health.

The CDR3 DNA sequence: TGTGCCAGCAGTCCAACGGGCGGGGGCTTCGGCTCCTACAATGAGCAGTTCTTC. Amino acid sequence: CASSPTGGGFGSYNEQFF. The chain is built from TRBV27 and TRBJ2-1; weak D call: TRBD2 (7 bases). The CDR3 extends over 18 amino acids. The germline V gene encodes CDR1 MNHEY and CDR2 SMNVEV (reference sequence). The V and J ends lost 5 bases and 0 bases respectively, with 20 bases between them.

This clonotype has more than one count but fewer than ten. The chain employs TRBV12-5 and TRBJ1-5, with 8 positions matching TRBD1. This CDR3 spans 14 amino acids. Trimming took 6 bases from V and 5 from J; bases not matched to a gene: 6. In germline, CDR1 is LGHNT, CDR2 FRNRAP. The CDR3 bases are TGTGCTAGTGGAGTGGACAGGGTCTATCAGCCCCAGCATTTT. Amino acid sequence: CASGVDRVYQPQHF.

This clonotype occurred a few times. The V call is TRBV20-1, the J call TRBJ2-2; 8 nucleotides align to TRBD1. Losses at the gene ends were 0 bases for V and 6 bases for J; bases not matched to a gene: 3. The CDR3 extends over 14 amino acids. Germline CDR1 and CDR2: DFQATT and SNEGSKA (reference sequence). The CDR3: CSARDEGQAGELFF. The DNA of the CDR3 is TGCAGTGCTAGAGATGAGGGACAGGCCGGGGAGCTGTTTTTT.

The chain employs TRBV6-1 and TRBJ2-1; D might be TRBD1 (5 bases). V shed 1 base and J shed 1 base, with 8 bases lying between them. The CDR3 totals 15 residues. From germline, CDR1 is MNHNS and CDR2 SASEGT. The DNA for the CDR3 is TGTGCCAGCAGTGAAGGACAGCCGTCCTACAATGAGCAGTTCTTC. This codes for CASSEGQPSYNEQFF.

This clonotype has more than one count but fewer than ten. The V gene is TRBV29-1, the J gene TRBJ2-7; 8 bases fit TRBD1. CDR3 length: 14 residues. V dropped 2 bases and J dropped 4; count of bases not matched to a gene: 7. CDR1 is SQVTM, CDR2 ANQGSEA, per germline. CDR3 protein: CSVELRDRPYEQYF. CDR3 DNA: TGCAGCGTTGAACTACGGGACAGGCCTTACGAGCAGTACTTC.

The rearrangement uses TRBV7-8 and TRBJ2-7; the D gene is possibly TRBD1 (6 bases). The V gene lost 1 base and the J gene lost 2 bases, with 9 bases spanning the gap. This CDR3 region has 14 residues. Germline V gives CDR1 SGHVS, CDR2 FQNEAQ. The CDR3 sequence is CASSLDQGTYEQYF. The DNA of the CDR3 is TGTGCCAGCAGCTTAGACCAGGGGACCTACGAGCAGTACTTC.

This clonotype has a count of ten or more. This chain links TRBV5-1 with TRBJ1-1; no clear D gene. CDR1 and CDR2 from the germline V gene are SGHRS and YFSETQ. The CDR3 runs to 14 residues. The V and J ends lost 0 bases and 1 base respectively, with 7 bases between them. CDR3 in DNA: TGCGCCAGCAGCTTGGGGCAGCAGAACACTGAAGCTTTCTTT. It codes for CASSLGQQNTEAFF.

This clonotype has at least ten counts. The rearrangement joins TRBV6-4 to TRBJ2-1; 11 bases fit TRBD2. V dropped 0 bases and J dropped 7; count of bases not matched to a gene: 11. The CDR3 totals 18 residues. Looked up from germline, CDR1 is MRHNA and CDR2 is SNTAGT. CDR3 sequence: CASSDSGIAGGSVNEQFF. The CDR3 DNA is TGTGCCAGCAGTGACTCGGGAATAGCGGGAGGGAGTGTGAATGAGCAGTTCTTC.

The chain uses TRBV29-1 and TRBJ2-1; D is unclear. V was pared by 6 bases and J by 0 bases, with 12 bases between. The CDR3 totals 14 residues. The germline V gene has CDR1 SQVTM and CDR2 ANQGSEA. CDR3 bases: TGCAGCGTCGATTCACGGAGCTCCTACAATGAGCAGTTCTTC. It yields the protein CSVDSRSSYNEQFF.

This chain links TRBV2 with TRBJ2-7; the D call may be TRBD1 or TRBD2 (5 bases each). Germline V gene sequence: CDR1 SNHLY, CDR2 FYNNEI. V was clipped by 10 bases and J by 0 bases, with 13 bases between them. The CDR3 totals 13 residues. CDR3 loop: CAILIGTSYEQYF. The CDR3 DNA sequence: TGTGCCATTTTGATTGGGACCTCCTACGAGCAGTACTTC.

The chain links TRBV7-2 to TRBJ1-4, with a tentative D call TRBD1 (5 bases). The ends were cut back, 4 bases at V and 0 bases at J, with 9 bases in the middle. Per the germline V gene, CDR1 is SGHTA and CDR2 is FQGNSA. The CDR3 spans 15 residues. This chain's CDR3 is CASSSGLATNEKLFF. In DNA form, the CDR3 reads TGTGCCAGCAGCTCAGGGCTTGCAACTAATGAAAAACTGTTTTTT.

This clonotype came up many times. The gene calls are TRBV2 and TRBJ1-1; no firm D call. From germline, CDR1 is SNHLY and CDR2 FYNNEI. Trimming cost V 6 bases and J 3 bases, with 11 bases left between them. The length of the CDR3 is 13 residues. CDR3 DNA: TGTGCCAGCAGGAGCCCCGGGTACACTGAAGCTTTCTTT. Its translation: CASRSPGYTEAFF.

The sample holds a few counts of this clonotype. This chain links TRBV4-1 with TRBJ2-1; D is ambiguous. The V and J ends lost 2 bases and 3 bases respectively, with 11 bases between them. Germline CDR1 reads MGHRA; CDR2 reads YSYEKL. CDR3 length equals 15 residues. CDR3 in amino acids: CASSQTIWVYNEQFF. CDR3 DNA: TGCGCCAGCAGCCAAACGATCTGGGTCTACAATGAGCAGTTCTTC.

This clonotype was observed a handful of times. The rearrangement uses TRBV6-5 and TRBJ2-7, with D tentatively TRBD2 (7 bases). Between the trimmed V and J ends, which lost 0 bases and 7 bases, there was a span of 19 bases. The germline CDR1 and CDR2 sequences are MNHEY and SVGAGI. This CDR3 region has 16 residues. The CDR3 DNA sequence: TGTGCCAGCAGTTACTCGGGGGGGATTGCAGGGGTTGAGCAGTACTTC. Translation: CASSYSGGIAGVEQYF.

This clonotype was found a few times. The genes are TRBV5-6 and TRBJ1-2; D remains ambiguous. The length of the CDR3 is 12 residues. V was cut by 3 bases and J by 3 bases, with 6 bases left in between. Germline CDR1 and CDR2: SGHDT and YYEEEE. DNA for the CDR3: TGTGCCAGCAGCTATACCCACTATGGCTACACCTTC. It codes for CASSYTHYGYTF.

The chain carries TRBV19 and TRBJ2-3; a weak D match, TRBD2 (7 bases). The CDR3 sequence is 15 residues long. V was cut by 6 bases and J by 2 bases, with 15 bases left in between. Germline assignment: CDR1 LNHDA and CDR2 SQIVND (reference sequence). CDR3 sequence reads: CASSWAGASTDTQYF. The CDR3 bases are TGTGCCAGTAGCTGGGCGGGGGCCTCCACAGATACGCAGTATTTT. Combining the CDR3 with reference TRBV19 and TRBJ2-3 gives the whole variable domain DGGITQSPKYLFRKEGQNVTLSCEQNLNHDAMYWYRQDPGQGLRLIYYSQIVNDFQKGDIAEGYSVSREKKESFPLTVTSAQKNPTAFYLCASSWAGASTDTQYFGPGTRLTVL.

A few counts support this clonotype. This chain uses TRBV7-9 with TRBJ2-7; TRBD2 aligns across 8 bases. The CDR3 contains 14 residues. In germline, CDR1 is SEHNR, CDR2 FQNEAQ (reference sequence). J gave up 6 bases and V 2 bases, and 6 bases lay outside the gene matches. CDR3 loop: CASSLPGGPSEQYF. CDR3 nucleotides: TGTGCCAGCAGCTTACCGGGAGGGCCCTCCGAGCAGTACTTC.

The gene calls are TRBV9 and TRBJ2-3, with 11 bases that match TRBD2. V trimming: 3 bases; J trimming: 7 bases; junction bases outside the gene matches: 7. CDR1 SGDLS and CDR2 YYNGEE come from the germline V gene. This CDR3 is 15 amino acids long. The CDR3 region has the DNA TGTGCCAGCAGCGCGCTAGCGGGGGGTGGTAATACGCAGTATTTT. Its translation is CASSALAGGGNTQYF.

The chain recombines TRBV5-4 with TRBJ2-1; TRBD1 might be the D (5 bases). Germline V gene data show CDR1 as SGHNT and CDR2 as YYREEE (reference sequence). CDR3 length: 13 residues. Trimming took off 0 bases at V and 10 bases at J, with 11 bases between the two ends. CDR3 bases: TGTGCCAGCAGCTTGGTGACAGCCCAAGAGCAGTTCTTC. Its translation is CASSLVTAQEQFF.

The V and J genes are TRBV10-1 and TRBJ1-1; D is unclear. The V and J ends lost 8 bases and 0 bases respectively, with 7 bases between them. Looked up from germline, CDR1 is WNHNN and CDR2 is SYGVQD (reference sequence). CDR3 size: 12 residues. CDR3 sequence (DNA): TGCGCCAGCTCGGACGTGAACACTGAAGCTTTCTTT. Residues: CASSDVNTEAFF.